This TCR beta chain was recovered during a study of OX40 agonist ivuxolimab in advanced cancers. Across the whole study: Treatment of patients was with ivuxolimab, an agonistic anti-OX40 (CD134) antibody. Previous treatment with anti-PD-1, anti-PD-L1 or anti-CTLA-4 therapy was allowed; 40% had received some.

Looked up from germline, CDR1 is SGDLS and CDR2 is YYNGEE. Trimming took 4 bases from V and 0 from J; bases not matched to a gene: 5. The CDR3 consists of 16 residues. Data came from immunoSEQ multiplex PCR; TCRdb stores just in-frame clones and leaves some out. The repertoire holds over 75,000 clones, with about 89% as singletons. The input for sequencing was CD4+ or CD8+ T cells sorted from blood, taken in a trial of the OX40 agonist ivuxolimab. This clonotype originated in an adult with an advanced solid tumor such as melanoma, head and neck, liver or kidney cancer. The chain links TRBV9 to TRBJ2-3, with 10 positions matching TRBD2. The CDR3 loop reads CASSPRTSGSTDTQYF. The CDR3 DNA follows: TGTGCCAGCAGCCCTCGGACTAGCGGTAGCACAGATACGCAGTATTTT.